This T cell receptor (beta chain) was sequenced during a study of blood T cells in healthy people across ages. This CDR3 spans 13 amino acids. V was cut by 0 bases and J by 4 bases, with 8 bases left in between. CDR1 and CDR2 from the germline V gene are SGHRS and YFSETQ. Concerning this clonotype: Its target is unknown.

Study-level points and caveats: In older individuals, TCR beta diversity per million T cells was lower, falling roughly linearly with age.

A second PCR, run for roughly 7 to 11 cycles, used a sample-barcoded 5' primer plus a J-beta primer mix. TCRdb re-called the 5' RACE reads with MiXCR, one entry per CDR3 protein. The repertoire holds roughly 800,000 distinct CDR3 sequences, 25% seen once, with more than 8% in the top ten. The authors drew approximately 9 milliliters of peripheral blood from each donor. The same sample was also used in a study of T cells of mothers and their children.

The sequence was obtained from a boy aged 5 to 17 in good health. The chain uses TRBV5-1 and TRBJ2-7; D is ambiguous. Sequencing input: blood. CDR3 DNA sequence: TGCGCCAGCAGCTTGGTTTTGGGGTACGAGCAGTACTTC. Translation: CASSLVLGYEQYF.